This TCR beta chain was sequenced in a study of shared clonotypes between healthy human individuals. Study-wide context: Researchers assigned three CD4 naive, three CD4 memory, two CD8 naive and one CD8 memory plate to each donor.

When replicate PCRs were run on sorted subsets, they used around 0.2 ug DNA, around 33,000 T cell genomes. Method: immunoSEQ multiplex PCR; TCRdb's copy keeps in-frame clones and lacks some. The sample holds about 2.4 million clones, approximately 92% seen once. The split of CD4+ cells yielded CD45RA+ naive and CD45RA-negative memory subsets. Germline lookup yields CDR1 LNHDA and CDR2 SQIVND (reference sequence). The length of the CDR3 is 15 residues. V lost 3 bases and J 4 bases, leaving 15 bases between the germline ends. Specimen: naive CD4+ T cells sorted from blood. As for subset: CD45RA+ positively selected. V is TRBV19 and J is TRBJ1-1; D may be TRBD1 (5 bases). This TCR was sampled from a man younger than 35 in good health. The chain's CDR3 is CASSITELGGTEAFF. CDR3 nucleotides: TGTGCCAGTAGTATCACGGAGCTTGGGGGCACTGAAGCTTTCTTT.